These 9 T cell receptor beta chains were sequenced from one sample in a study of blood T cells in healthy people across ages. Next came a second PCR, run for roughly 6 to 11 cycles, which used a sample-barcoded 5' primer along with a J-beta primer mix. TCRdb analysed the 5' RACE reads with MiXCR anew, one entry per CDR3 protein. The data show 780,000 or so distinct CDR3 sequences, 25% seen once. The sample was also linked to a second study, of T cells of mothers and their children.

Material: blood. The receptors here all came from a boy between 10 and 17 years old in good health.

This rearrangement joins TRBV18 to TRBJ2-3; D may correspond to TRBD1 or TRBD2 (6 bases each). Germline values: CDR1 KGHSH, CDR2 LQKENI. The CDR3 runs to 15 residues. V shed 3 bases and J shed 1 base, with 11 bases lying between them. The CDR3 bases are TGTGCCAGCTCACCCCAGGGGACTGGCACAGATACGCAGTATTTT. Translated: CASSPQGTGTDTQYF.

This clonotype came up a few times. The DNA of the CDR3 is TGCAGCGCTTGGCGGGAGGGCTCCCGACCACCCAATGAGCAGTTCTTC. Amino acid sequence: CSAWREGSRPPNEQFF. The chain is built from TRBV29-1 and TRBJ2-5; 9 bases are shared with TRBD2. The J call could be wrong; TRBJ2-1 is a better fit for the DNA end. Germline V gene sequence: CDR1 SQVTM, CDR2 ANQGSEA. This CDR3 has 16 amino acids.

This clonotype was recorded a few times. This chain joins TRBV7-9 and TRBJ1-3; possibly TRBD1 for D (6 bases). CDR3 length: 16 amino acids. Germline V gene sequence: CDR1 SEHNR, CDR2 FQNEAQ (reference sequence). The V end lost 5 bases, the J end lost 4 bases, and 18 bases lay between the germline ends. The CDR3 region is CASSHFSGVDGNTIYF. In DNA, the CDR3 is TGTGCCAGCAGCCATTTTTCAGGGGTGGACGGAAACACCATATATTTT.

Here the CDR3 reads CASSMSGGNSPLHF. CDR3 DNA: TGTGCCAGTAGTATGAGCGGAGGGAATTCACCCCTCCACTTT. V and J are TRBV19 and TRBJ1-6; D is ambiguous. Germline CDR1 is LNHDA and CDR2 is SQIVND (reference sequence). Deletions cut 3 bases from V and 7 bases from J, with 10 bases between. The CDR3 extends over 14 amino acids.

This clonotype was picked up a small number of times. The genes are TRBV7-9 and TRBJ2-1, with 8 bases lining up with TRBD1. Germline lookup yields CDR1 SEHNR and CDR2 FQNEAQ (reference sequence). The CDR3 extends over 13 amino acids. With 9 bases clipped from V and 6 bases from J, the junction kept 7 bases outside the gene matches. The DNA of the CDR3 is TGTGCCAGGGCTGACAGGGGCGGCAATGAGCAGTTCTTC. It specifies CARADRGGNEQFF. Full variable domain (missing parts from reference TRBV7-9 and TRBJ2-1): DTGVSQNPRHKITKRGQNVTFRCDPISEHNRLYWYRQTLGQGPEFLTYFQNEAQLEKSRLLSDRFSAERPKGSFSTLEIQRTEQGDSAMYLCARADRGGNEQFFGPGTRLTVL.

The chain has TRBV20-1 and TRBJ2-1; the match to TRBD1 covers 9 bases. TRBJ2-7 matches the DNA end more closely, so the J call is doubtful. This CDR3 has 16 residues. Per germline, CDR1 DFQATT and CDR2 SNEGSKA (reference sequence). CDR3 sequence (DNA): TGCAGTGCTAGAGATAGGGGACAGGGCCTTTCCTACGAGCAGTACTTC. Translation gives CSARDRGQGLSYEQYF.

The gene calls are TRBV3-1 and TRBJ1-2; TRBD1 might be the D (5 bases). The V end was cut by 0 bases, the J end by 5 bases, with 16 bases between. The germline V gene has CDR1 LGHDT and CDR2 YNNKEL (reference sequence). The CDR3 totals 16 residues. The DNA for the CDR3 is TGTGCCAGCAGCCAAGACTTTGGGGGAGCGCCATATGGCTACACCTTC. Translated: CASSQDFGGAPYGYTF.

A word on this clonotype: Its ends do not fully match the called genes, so a read error is possible. This rearrangement joins TRBV18 to TRBJ1-2; no clear D gene. Germline V lookup: CDR1 KGHSH, CDR2 LQKENI. There are 15 residues in the CDR3. The CDR3 bases are TGTGCCAGCTCACCTACCAGTCTATCTAACTATGGCTTCACCTTC. This sequence encodes CASSPTSLSNYGFTF.

This clonotype was counted only a few times. The V gene is TRBV12-3 or TRBV12-4, the J gene TRBJ1-2; 7 bases map to TRBD1. The CDR3 is made up of 16 amino acids. The ends lost 7 bases at V and 2 bases at J; junction bases unmatched: 13. CDR3 region: CASNSDRDILNYGYTF. The CDR3 DNA sequence: TGTGCCAGCAACTCCGACAGGGACATTCTAAACTATGGCTACACCTTC.